The clone carrying this T cell receptor (beta chain) was recorded a few times. Its antigen is unidentified. This entry is derived from a study of cytomegalovirus exposure and HLA in healthy donors. Whole-study findings and limits: Available immune exposure information covered CMV serostatus only. Reportedly, cytomegalovirus status was diagnosed with high sensitivity and specificity.

PCR involved 60 Vbeta and 13 Jbeta primers. The table came from immunoSEQ multiplex PCR; TCRdb's copy has only in-frame clones and leaves some out. The sample has around 200,000 clones; over 60% are singletons. Trimming took 5 bases from V and 1 from J, leaving 5 bases between them. This CDR3 region has 13 residues. Looked up from germline, CDR1 is MDHEN and CDR2 is SYDVKM. V is TRBV28 and J is TRBJ2-2; D is undetermined. The sequenced sample consisted of PBMCs. The TCR was taken from a man aged 35 to 55 in good health and CMV-seronegative. The CDR3 region has the DNA TGTGCCAGCAGTCCGTTGAACACCGGGGAGCTGTTTTTT. As protein: CASSPLNTGELFF.